This T cell receptor beta chain was sequenced during a study of T cell responses to AZD1222 COVID-19 vaccine. On this clone: The target antigen is unknown.

The repertoire was sequenced with immunoSEQ multiplex PCR; TCRdb's copy has only in-frame clones and lacks some. The table has approximately 260,000 clones, approximately 95% seen once. Study findings and constraints: Baseline serology detected seropositivity in only six or seven AZD1222 recipients. The CD4 TCRs associated with vaccination extended across spike and predominated at 160-218 and 743-854.

This CDR3 region has 21 residues. Germline V gene lookup returns CDR1 MNHNS and CDR2 SASEGT. The V and J ends lost 0 bases and 0 bases respectively, with 25 bases between them. This TCR derives from an adult in good health. The V gene is TRBV6-1, the J gene TRBJ2-3; D possibly uses TRBD1 or TRBD2 (5 bases each). Specimen: peripheral blood, collected on day 0 of AZD1222 vaccination. The CDR3 nucleotides read TGTGCCAGCAGTGAAGCGTGGGGGAGACGGGGCCAACATTCTAGCACAGATACGCAGTATTTT. Its translation is CASSEAWGRRGQHSSTDTQYF.